Below, 12 T cell receptor beta chains from the same sample are listed, as sequenced in a study of cytomegalovirus exposure and HLA in healthy donors. The PCR ran on 60 Vbeta and 13 Jbeta primers. Libraries were prepared by immunoSEQ multiplex PCR; TCRdb keeps only in-frame clonotypes and omits some of them. The sample has more than 130,000 clones; approximately 80% are singletons. Source material: PBMCs. Source of these receptors: a male donor in good health and CMV-seronegative.

V is TRBV18 and J is TRBJ1-2, with 11 bases lining up with TRBD1. Unmatched junction bases numbered 4, after V lost 3 bases and J lost 4 bases. The CDR3 is 15 amino acids. The germline V gene has CDR1 KGHSH and CDR2 LQKENI. The CDR3 reads CASSPRTGGAYGYTF. The DNA for the CDR3 is TGTGCCAGCTCACCGAGGACAGGGGGCGCCTATGGCTACACCTTC.

This chain uses TRBV5-1 with TRBJ2-5, with D perhaps matching TRBD2 (5 bases). This CDR3 comprises 13 residues. The ends were cut back, 4 bases at V and 2 bases at J, with 9 bases in the middle. Germline assignment: CDR1 SGHRS and CDR2 YFSETQ. The CDR3 region has the DNA TGCGCCAGCAGCGCACTAGTTCAAGAGACCCAGTACTTC. Translating gives CASSALVQETQYF.

The chain links TRBV7-9 to TRBJ1-4, with D unresolved. V gave up 2 bases and J gave up 0 bases, with 4 bases separating them. Per germline, CDR1 SEHNR and CDR2 FQNEAQ (reference sequence). This CDR3 contains 14 residues. This CDR3 is CASSLIATNEKLFF. DNA of the CDR3: TGTGCCAGCAGCTTAATAGCAACTAATGAAAAACTGTTTTTT.

This chain joins TRBV7-9 and TRBJ2-1; unclear D gene. The CDR3 runs to 14 residues. Trimming stripped 5 bases from V and 6 bases from J, with 14 bases between. Germline assignment: CDR1 SEHNR and CDR2 FQNEAQ (reference sequence). CDR3 sequence (DNA): TGTGCCAGCAGCCTACGAGGAGCAAGCAATGAGCAGTTCTTC. Translating gives CASSLRGASNEQFF. Using reference TRBV7-9 and TRBJ2-1 for the parts outside the CDR3, the full variable domain is DTGVSQNPRHKITKRGQNVTFRCDPISEHNRLYWYRQTLGQGPEFLTYFQNEAQLEKSRLLSDRFSAERPKGSFSTLEIQRTEQGDSAMYLCASSLRGASNEQFFGPGTRLTVL.

This clone was counted a single time. The chain recombines TRBV11-1 with TRBJ1-1; TRBD1 might be the D (6 bases). V was shortened by 1 base and J by 7 bases, with 10 bases between the two germline ends. The germline V gene has CDR1 SGHAT and CDR2 FQDESV (reference sequence). This CDR3 has 13 residues. In DNA form, the CDR3 reads TGTGCCAGCAGCTTAGGGGGGGGCCATGAAGCTTTCTTT. It translates to CASSLGGGHEAFF.

The chain recombines TRBV28 with TRBJ1-1; tentatively, D is TRBD1 (5 bases). The germline CDR1 and CDR2 sequences are MDHEN and SYDVKM. This CDR3 is 13 amino acids long. Trimming cost V 6 bases and J 3 bases, with 11 bases left between them. The CDR3 nucleotides read TGTGCCAGCAGAGGCGGGGACTACACTGAAGCTTTCTTT. Amino acid sequence: CASRGGDYTEAFF.

This clone was observed a single time. This chain uses TRBV5-6 with TRBJ1-2; 9 bases are a match to TRBD1. The germline gives CDR1 SGHDT, CDR2 YYEEEE. With 0 bases clipped from V and 4 bases from J, the junction kept 4 bases outside the gene matches. The CDR3 is made up of 15 amino acids. The CDR3 here is CASSLDLGQGYGYTF. CDR3 nucleotides: TGTGCCAGCAGCTTGGACCTGGGACAGGGCTATGGCTACACCTTC. Supplemented by reference TRBV5-6 and TRBJ1-2, the full variable domain reads DAGVTQSPTHLIKTRGQQVTLRCSPKSGHDTVSWYQQALGQGPQFIFQYYEEEERQRGNFPDRFSGHQFPNYSSELNVNALLLGDSALYLCASSLDLGQGYGYTFGSGTRLTVV.

The chain has TRBV2 and TRBJ2-7, with D perhaps TRBD1 (5 bases). The germline gives CDR1 SNHLY, CDR2 FYNNEI. Trimming stripped 1 base from V and 5 bases from J, with 12 bases between. The CDR3 totals 14 residues. CDR3 coding DNA: TGTGCCAGCAGTGAAGGGGGCCGCGAGGACGAGCAGTACTTC. Translated, it gives CASSEGGREDEQYF.

The chain recombines TRBV9 with TRBJ2-1; D is uncertain. Trimming shortened V by 1 base and J by 1 base, and 6 bases separated the two germline ends. Germline assignment: CDR1 SGDLS and CDR2 YYNGEE. The CDR3 is 14 residues long. Here the CDR3 reads CASSVSLSYNEQFF. CDR3 nucleotides: TGTGCCAGCAGCGTATCTCTGTCCTACAATGAGCAGTTCTTC.

The V call is TRBV9, the J call TRBJ2-6; the D is unclear. From germline, CDR1 is SGDLS and CDR2 YYNGEE. The CDR3 is made up of 16 amino acids. V was pared by 0 bases and J by 0 bases, with 7 bases between. CDR3 in DNA: TGTGCCAGCAGCGTAGTTCCATTCTCTGGGGCCAACGTCCTGACTTTC. It yields the protein CASSVVPFSGANVLTF.

The rearrangement uses TRBV7-2 and TRBJ2-7, with 8 bases lining up with TRBD1. The CDR3 has 14 amino acids. V lost 5 bases, J lost 6 bases, and 9 bases stayed unmatched. Germline V CDR1 and CDR2: SGHTA, FQGNSA. CDR3 residues: CASSGDRGLGEQYF. DNA of the CDR3: TGTGCCAGCAGCGGAGACAGGGGTTTGGGCGAGCAGTACTTC.

This sequence joins TRBV18 and TRBJ2-2; 7 bases are a match to TRBD1. Trimming removed 8 bases from V and 2 bases from J; junction bases left unmatched: 11. CDR1 KGHSH and CDR2 LQKENI come from the germline V gene. The CDR3 is made up of 16 amino acids. The CDR3 nucleotides are TGTGCCAGCCCGAGCTGGGACAGAAGAAACACCGGGGAGCTGTTTTTT. Its translation: CASPSWDRRNTGELFF.